This T cell receptor beta chain was observed in a study of blood T cell repertoires in COVID-19. V was clipped by 1 base and J by 5 bases, with 7 bases between them. Looked up from germline, CDR1 is SGHTA and CDR2 is FQGTGA. This CDR3 contains 13 residues. As regards this clone: Other DNA sequences in this specimen translate into the identical CDR3.

This table comes from immunoSEQ multiplex PCR, and its TCRdb copy is limited to in-frame clones, with some not included. The sample carries approximately 32,000 clones, 80% to 90% recorded once. The sample consisted of peripheral blood. The chain recombines TRBV7-3 with TRBJ2-3; weak D call: TRBD1 (5 bases). This sequence was found in a man in his fifties or sixties with active COVID-19. The CDR3 DNA reads as TGTGCCAGCAGCTTAAAAAGGGGAGATACGCAGTATTTT. Translated, it gives CASSLKRGDTQYF.